The 32 T cell receptor beta chains listed next were all sequenced from one sample in a study of Ad26.COV2.S vaccination and SARS-CoV-2 variants. Treatment denoted: about 20 received Ad26.COV2.S at low or high dose, single or two shots; roughly 5 received placebo; per-sample allocation not given. Sample collection was performed on day 63 after the first vaccine or placebo injection. The repertoire was sequenced with immunoSEQ multiplex PCR; TCRdb's copy has only in-frame clones and lacks some. Among about half a million clones listed, about nine tenths were seen once. The input for sequencing was peripheral blood, taken in a trial of Ad26.COV2.S vaccine versus placebo. The receptors were sampled from a person aged 18 to 65 who received the Ad26.COV2.S COVID-19 vaccine or a placebo.

The chain carries TRBV11-2 and TRBJ1-2; no reliable D call. The CDR3 is made up of 14 amino acids. Deletions cut 1 base from V and 2 bases from J, with 8 bases between. In germline, CDR1 is SGHAT, CDR2 FQNNGV. The CDR3 region is CASSLGPENYGYTF. CDR3 in DNA: TGTGCCAGCAGCTTAGGCCCAGAAAACTATGGCTACACCTTC.

This chain connects TRBV5-8 to TRBJ2-3, with 14 nucleotides matching TRBD2. After removal of 0 bases from V and 3 bases from J, the junction contained 6 bases not matched to a gene. This CDR3 contains 18 residues. CDR1 is SGHTS and CDR2 is YDEGEE in the germline V gene. The CDR3 DNA is TGTGCCAGCAGCTTGGCCGTGACTAGCGGGGGGGCTACAGATACGCAGTATTTT. This translates into CASSLAVTSGGATDTQYF.

The chain recombines TRBV27 with TRBJ2-1; 10 bases align to TRBD1. Germline V gives CDR1 MNHEY, CDR2 SMNVEV (reference sequence). J gave up 9 bases and V 5 bases, and 10 bases lay outside the gene matches. The CDR3 contains 15 residues. CDR3 nucleotide sequence: TGTGCCAGCAGTAAATGGTGGGGACAGGGGATTGAGCAGTTCTTC. Amino acids: CASSKWWGQGIEQFF.

This chain links TRBV6-1 with TRBJ1-2; TRBD1 might be the D (5 bases). The germline CDR1 and CDR2 sequences are MNHNS and SASEGT. This CDR3 has 13 residues. Trimming took off 2 bases at V and 6 bases at J, with 10 bases between the two ends. The CDR3 protein is CASSETGDDGYTF. The CDR3 coding sequence is TGTGCCAGCAGTGAAACGGGGGACGATGGCTACACCTTC.

In its sample, this clone was seen a few times. A much bigger clone sits one base away, suggesting this may be a read error. Other DNA sequences in this specimen translate into the identical CDR3. The chain links TRBV11-3 to TRBJ1-1; no clear D gene. The CDR3 is 13 amino acids. V gave up 1 base and J gave up 0 bases, with 3 bases separating them. Germline assignment: CDR1 SGHNT and CDR2 YENEEA. CDR3 nucleotide sequence: TGTGCCAGCAGCTTAGGGGTGAACACTGAAGCTTTCTTT. Amino acid sequence: CASSLGVNTEAFF.

The chain recombines TRBV6-6 with TRBJ1-4, with TRBD1 identical over 7 bases. The CDR3 consists of 15 residues. Germline CDR1 is MNHNY and CDR2 is SVGAGI (reference sequence). V lost 3 bases, J lost 8 bases, and 9 bases stayed unmatched. The CDR3 DNA sequence: TGTGCCAGCAGTTATTTCCGGGACAGACGGGAAAAACTGTTTTTT. Protein: CASSYFRDRREKLFF.

CDR3 amino acids: CASSPASVGYEQYF. As DNA, the CDR3 is TGTGCCAGCAGTCCGGCTTCGGTTGGGTATGAGCAGTACTTC. This sequence joins TRBV28 and TRBJ2-7; D uncertain. V gave up 5 bases and J gave up 7 bases, with 18 bases separating them. This CDR3 is built from 14 residues. Germline assignment: CDR1 MDHEN and CDR2 SYDVKM.

The chain combines TRBV7-2 with TRBJ2-5; D might be TRBD1 (5 bases). The V gene lost 4 bases and the J gene lost 5 bases, with 17 bases spanning the gap. The CDR3 is made up of 15 amino acids. The germline V gene has CDR1 SGHTA and CDR2 FQGNSA. For the CDR3, the DNA is TGTGCCAGCAGCTCCCCCGGCAGGGCGGCGGAGACCCAGTACTTC. Its protein is CASSSPGRAAETQYF.

The chain carries TRBV27 and TRBJ1-3; D remains unclear. The germline V gene encodes CDR1 MNHEY and CDR2 SMNVEV (reference sequence). The CDR3 has 17 amino acids. V lost 2 bases and J 0 bases, leaving 14 bases between the germline ends. The DNA of the CDR3 is TGTGCCAGCAGTTTAGTGGGCAGACCGAGCTCTGGAAACACCATATATTTT. Translation: CASSLVGRPSSGNTIYF.

The chain links TRBV19 to TRBJ1-5; D is uncertain. V shed 5 bases and J shed 1 base, with 12 bases lying between them. The CDR3 consists of 15 residues. Germline CDR1 LNHDA, CDR2 SQIVND (reference sequence). The CDR3 region has the DNA TGTGCCAGTAGTGTCCGGTTGTTCAGCAATCAGCCCCAGCATTTT. Its translation: CASSVRLFSNQPQHF.

The chain has TRBV20-1 and TRBJ2-7; the D gene could be TRBD1 or TRBD2 (5 bases each). The V end was cut by 3 bases, the J end by 5 bases, with 11 bases between. The CDR3 is made up of 12 amino acids. Germline V gives CDR1 DFQATT, CDR2 SNEGSKA (reference sequence). CDR3 bases: TGCAGTGCTAGTTCGGGGCGGAACGAGCAGTACTTC. Translating it yields CSASSGRNEQYF.

The chain combines TRBV7-9 with TRBJ1-1; D unclear. This CDR3 is 13 amino acids long. Germline CDR1 SEHNR, CDR2 FQNEAQ (reference sequence). V was clipped by 3 bases and J by 3 bases, with 8 bases between them. CDR3 sequence reads: CASSLYADTEAFF. For the CDR3, the DNA is TGTGCCAGCAGCTTGTATGCGGACACTGAAGCTTTCTTT.

The CDR3, as DNA: TGTGCCAGCAGCGGGGGACAGGGGCAGGGTGGCTACACCTTC. This encodes CASSGGQGQGGYTF. The rearrangement links TRBV7-9 to TRBJ1-2, with TRBD1 matching over 10 bases. V was pared by 5 bases and J by 7 bases, with 7 bases of the junction left unmatched. The CDR3 runs 14 residues. Germline V CDR1 and CDR2: SEHNR, FQNEAQ (reference sequence).

DNA of the CDR3: TGTGCCAGCTCACCACGACAGGGGAATACCGATACCCATAGCAATCAGCCCCAGCATTTT. Amino acids: CASSPRQGNTDTHSNQPQHF. The chain joins TRBV18 to TRBJ1-5; TRBD1 agrees at 8 bases. Germline loops: CDR1 KGHSH, CDR2 LQKENI. J gave up 0 bases and V 1 base, and 14 bases lay outside the gene matches. This CDR3 is built from 20 residues. Filled out from reference TRBV18 and TRBJ1-5, the complete variable domain reads NAGVMQNPRHLVRRRGQEARLRCSPMKGHSHVYWYRQLPEEGLKFMVYLQKENIIDESGMPKERFSAEFPKEGPSILRIQQVVRGDSAAYFCASSPRQGNTDTHSNQPQHFGDGTRLSIL.

This chain connects TRBV11-2 to TRBJ1-2; D unclear. Trimming cost V 3 bases and J 4 bases, with 18 bases left between them. The CDR3 is 16 amino acids. CDR1 and CDR2 from the germline V gene are SGHAT and FQNNGV. The CDR3 reads CASSLAGGTTGYGYTF. In DNA, the CDR3 is TGTGCCAGCAGCTTGGCCGGTGGAACCACGGGCTATGGCTACACCTTC.

This clone was observed a handful of times. The genes are TRBV14 and TRBJ2-7; D unclear. Trimming took off 0 bases at V and 6 bases at J, with 6 bases between the two ends. Looked up from germline, CDR1 is SGHDN and CDR2 is FVKESK. CDR3 length equals 12 residues. The CDR3 nucleotides read TGTGCCAGCAGCCAAGATTACGGCGAGCAGTACTTC. It codes for CASSQDYGEQYF.

This clone came up once. The chain carries TRBV4-3 and TRBJ2-3; a possible D gene is TRBD1 (6 bases). Germline V lookup: CDR1 LGHNA, CDR2 YSLEER. The CDR3 loop spans 18 amino acids. Trimming shortened V by 1 base and J by 0 bases, and 17 bases separated the two germline ends. This chain's CDR3 is CASSQGVYGQGSTDTQYF. The CDR3 DNA reads as TGCGCCAGCAGCCAAGGGGTCTACGGCCAGGGGAGCACAGATACGCAGTATTTT.

The V call is TRBV6-6, the J call TRBJ1-5; D gene ambiguous. This CDR3 is built from 15 residues. Germline lookup yields CDR1 MNHNY and CDR2 SVGAGI (reference sequence). V was trimmed by 6 bases and J by 5 bases, leaving 17 bases between them. CDR3 protein: CASRTGSNVDQPQHF. In DNA, the CDR3 is TGTGCCAGCAGGACGGGGTCAAACGTCGATCAGCCCCAGCATTTT.

This clone was recorded once. The rearrangement uses TRBV19 and TRBJ1-2; tentative D call: TRBD1 (5 bases). The V gene lost 3 bases and the J gene lost 1 base, with 18 bases spanning the gap. Germline V gene data show CDR1 as LNHDA and CDR2 as SQIVND (reference sequence). This CDR3 has 17 residues. The CDR3 bases are TGTGCCAGTAGTATGATGCAGGGTCGATTCCTTAACTATGGCTACACCTTC. Its translation: CASSMMQGRFLNYGYTF.

The J gene is TRBJ1-6, the V gene TRBV6-2 or TRBV6-3, with 9 bases that match TRBD1. The CDR3 consists of 16 residues. CDR1 is MNHEY and CDR2 is SVGEGT in the germline V gene. Germline trimming cut 0 bases from V and 3 bases from J; bases unmatched to any gene: 0. The CDR3 nucleotides are TGTGCCAGCAGTTACTCGACAGGGGGCTATAATTCACCCCTCCACTTT. It is translated as CASSYSTGGYNSPLHF.

The V and J genes are TRBV29-1 and TRBJ2-2; D unresolved. CDR1 is SQVTM and CDR2 is ANQGSEA in the germline V gene. The CDR3 is made up of 14 amino acids. The V gene lost 4 bases and the J gene lost 4 bases, with 13 bases spanning the gap. CDR3 protein: CSVVAPVGTGELFF. Written as DNA, the CDR3 is TGCAGCGTTGTGGCACCCGTGGGCACCGGGGAGCTGTTTTTT.

The chain carries TRBV5-6 and TRBJ1-4; TRBD1 is a possible D gene (5 bases). Germline V gene data show CDR1 as SGHDT and CDR2 as YYEEEE. This CDR3 contains 14 residues. V shed 2 bases and J shed 8 bases, with 13 bases lying between them. This chain's CDR3 is CASSFRVAEEKLFF. For the CDR3, the DNA is TGTGCCAGCAGCTTCAGGGTGGCAGAAGAAAAACTGTTTTTT.

V usage is TRBV9 and J usage is TRBJ1-4; tentative D call: TRBD1 (5 bases). Trimming stripped 0 bases from V and 8 bases from J, with 11 bases between. Germline CDR1 is SGDLS and CDR2 is YYNGEE. The CDR3 loop spans 14 amino acids. The CDR3 reads CASSVGGAREKLFF. The DNA of the CDR3 is TGTGCCAGCAGCGTAGGAGGGGCGAGGGAAAAACTGTTTTTT.

This clone was seen only once. This chain connects TRBV10-3 to TRBJ2-7; D might be TRBD2 (6 bases). Per the germline V gene, CDR1 is ENHRY and CDR2 is SYGVKD. This CDR3 has 16 amino acids. Between the trimmed V and J ends, which lost 2 bases and 4 bases, there was a span of 18 bases. The CDR3 sequence is CAISERPVSGGYEQYF. The DNA of the CDR3 is TGTGCCATCAGTGAGAGGCCCGTTAGCGGAGGTTACGAGCAGTACTTC.

The V and J genes are TRBV5-6 and TRBJ1-2; 9 nucleotides line up with TRBD1. V was clipped by 4 bases and J by 5 bases; unmatched bases: 6. Looked up from germline, CDR1 is SGHDT and CDR2 is YYEEEE. The CDR3 contains 14 residues. The CDR3 loop reads CASSRTGTGYGYTF. DNA of the CDR3: TGTGCCAGCAGCCGGACCGGGACAGGGTATGGCTACACCTTC.

The chain has TRBV27 and TRBJ1-2; a possible D gene is TRBD1 (5 bases). The CDR3 sequence is 11 residues long. V was trimmed by 10 bases and J by 6 bases, leaving 12 bases between them. The germline V gene has CDR1 MNHEY and CDR2 SMNVEV (reference sequence). In DNA, the CDR3 is TGTGCCACCCGAGACAGCCATGGCTACACCTTC. Encoded protein: CATRDSHGYTF.

This clone was detected a few times. V usage is TRBV29-1 and J usage is TRBJ1-1, with D maybe TRBD1 (6 bases). The CDR3 length is 14 residues. Trimming left V 3 bases short and J 4 bases short, with 15 bases between. Germline loops: CDR1 SQVTM, CDR2 ANQGSEA. In nucleotides, the CDR3 is TGCAGCGTTGAGTGGGACACATGGGGCACTGAAGCTTTCTTT. Translation: CSVEWDTWGTEAFF.

The rearrangement uses TRBV7-2 and TRBJ2-3; 9 bases are a match to TRBD2. The CDR3 has 17 residues. Looked up from germline, CDR1 is SGHTA and CDR2 is FQGNSA. Germline trimming cut 1 base from V and 0 bases from J; bases unmatched to any gene: 5. The CDR3 region has the DNA TGTGCCAGCAGCTTAGGGCGAACTAGCGGGAGCACAGATACGCAGTATTTT. Translated: CASSLGRTSGSTDTQYF.

The genes are TRBV2 and TRBJ1-1; perhaps TRBD1 as D (6 bases). The CDR3 totals 15 residues. V was trimmed by 2 bases and J by 4 bases, leaving 14 bases between them. Germline V gene data show CDR1 as SNHLY and CDR2 as FYNNEI. Here the CDR3 reads CASSEQGLGSTEAFF. CDR3 nucleotide sequence: TGTGCCAGCAGTGAACAGGGGCTAGGCAGCACTGAAGCTTTCTTT.

The chain uses TRBV30 and TRBJ1-5; weak D call: TRBD1 (6 bases). The germline V and J ends were trimmed by 2 bases and 2 bases, with 10 bases remaining between them. The CDR3 consists of 14 residues. Germline lookup yields CDR1 GTSNPN and CDR2 SVGIG (reference sequence). CDR3 residues: CAWSRGAGNQPQHF. The CDR3 nucleotides are TGTGCCTGGAGTCGGGGGGCTGGCAATCAGCCCCAGCATTTT.

The chain links TRBV6-1 to TRBJ1-4; TRBD1 matches 7 bases. This CDR3 has 15 residues. Germline CDR1 is MNHNS and CDR2 is SASEGT. Germline trimming cut 2 bases from V and 6 bases from J; bases unmatched to any gene: 6. In DNA form, the CDR3 reads TGTGCCAGCAGTGAACCTCAGACAGGGTATGAAAAACTGTTTTTT. Its protein is CASSEPQTGYEKLFF.

This clone was detected only once. The chain employs TRBV20-1 and TRBJ2-7; D is unresolved. V lost 3 bases to trimming and J lost 7 bases, with 13 bases between them. The CDR3 is 12 residues long. Germline lookup yields CDR1 DFQATT and CDR2 SNEGSKA (reference sequence). CDR3 loop: CSASLGGPEQYF. The DNA of the CDR3 is TGCAGTGCTAGTCTTGGTGGGCCAGAGCAGTACTTC.